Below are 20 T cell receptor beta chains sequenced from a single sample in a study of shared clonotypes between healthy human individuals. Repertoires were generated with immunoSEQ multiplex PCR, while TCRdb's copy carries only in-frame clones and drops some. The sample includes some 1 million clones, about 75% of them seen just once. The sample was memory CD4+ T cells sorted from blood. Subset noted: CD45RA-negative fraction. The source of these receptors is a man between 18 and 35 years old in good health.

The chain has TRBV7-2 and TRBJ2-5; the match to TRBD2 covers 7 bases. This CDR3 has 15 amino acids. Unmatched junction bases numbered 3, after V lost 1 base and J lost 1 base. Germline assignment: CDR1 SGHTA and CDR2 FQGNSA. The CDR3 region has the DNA TGTGCCAGCAGCTTAGGTGGGAGGGGCCAAGAGACCCAGTACTTC. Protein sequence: CASSLGGRGQETQYF.

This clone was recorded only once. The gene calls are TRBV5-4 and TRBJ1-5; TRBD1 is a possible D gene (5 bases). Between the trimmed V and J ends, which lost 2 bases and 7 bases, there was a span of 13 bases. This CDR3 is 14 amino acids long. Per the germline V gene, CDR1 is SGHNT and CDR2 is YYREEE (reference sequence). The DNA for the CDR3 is TGTGCCAGCAGCTTCGGAGGACGGGACCAGCCCCAGCATTTT. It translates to CASSFGGRDQPQHF.

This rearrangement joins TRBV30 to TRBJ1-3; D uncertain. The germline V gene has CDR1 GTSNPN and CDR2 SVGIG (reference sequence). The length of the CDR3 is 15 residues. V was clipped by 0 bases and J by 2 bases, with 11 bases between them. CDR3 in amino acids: CAWSVPGGTGNTIYF. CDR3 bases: TGTGCCTGGAGTGTACCGGGAGGGACTGGAAACACCATATATTTT.

For the CDR3, the DNA is TGTGCCAGCAGCCCCCAGCCTAGCACAGATACGCAGTATTTT. Translated: CASSPQPSTDTQYF. V gene TRBV7-2 combines with J gene TRBJ2-3, with D hard to call. Trimming left V 5 bases short and J 0 bases short, with 9 bases between. Germline values: CDR1 SGHTA, CDR2 FQGNSA. The CDR3 spans 14 residues. Based on the CDR3 plus reference TRBV7-2 and TRBJ2-3, the full variable domain is GAGVSQSPSNKVTEKGKDVELRCDPISGHTALYWYRQSLGQGLEFLIYFQGNSAPDKSGLPSDRFSAERTGGSVSTLTIQRTQQEDSAVYLCASSPQPSTDTQYFGPGTRLTVL.

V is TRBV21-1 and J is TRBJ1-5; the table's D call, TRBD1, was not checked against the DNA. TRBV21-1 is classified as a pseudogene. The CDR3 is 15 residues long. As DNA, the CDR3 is TGTGCCAGCACCCAAGGGGACAGGGGATCCCAGCCCCAGCATTTT. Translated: CASTQGDRGSQPQHF.

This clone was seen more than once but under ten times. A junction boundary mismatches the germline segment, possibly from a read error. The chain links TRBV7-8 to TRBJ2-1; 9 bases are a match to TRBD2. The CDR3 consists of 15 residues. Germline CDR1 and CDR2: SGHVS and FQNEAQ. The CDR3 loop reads CASSLAGRGYNEQFF. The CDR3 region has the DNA TGTGCCAGCAGCCTAGCGGGGAGAGGCTACAATGAGCAGTTCTTC.

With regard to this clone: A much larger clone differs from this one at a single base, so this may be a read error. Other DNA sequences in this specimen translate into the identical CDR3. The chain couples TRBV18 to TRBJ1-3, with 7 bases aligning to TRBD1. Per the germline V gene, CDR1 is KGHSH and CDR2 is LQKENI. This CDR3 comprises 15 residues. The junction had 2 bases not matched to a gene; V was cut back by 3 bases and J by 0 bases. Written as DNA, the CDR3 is TGTGCCAGCTCACCGGGACAGCTCTCTGGAAACACCATATATTTT. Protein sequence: CASSPGQLSGNTIYF.

The CDR3: CASMRGGTDTQYF. For the CDR3, the DNA is TGTGCCAGCATGAGGGGAGGCACAGATACGCAGTATTTT. The rearrangement uses TRBV2 and TRBJ2-3; TRBD1 or TRBD2 may be the D gene (5 bases each). V was trimmed by 7 bases and J by 1 base, leaving 9 bases between them. Per germline, CDR1 SNHLY and CDR2 FYNNEI. The CDR3 totals 13 residues.

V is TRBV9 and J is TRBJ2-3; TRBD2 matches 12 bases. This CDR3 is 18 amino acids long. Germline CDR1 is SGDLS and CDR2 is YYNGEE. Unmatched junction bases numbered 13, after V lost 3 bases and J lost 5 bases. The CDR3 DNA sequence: TGTGCCAGCAGCGAGACTAGCGGGGGCCCCAGAACGGGAGATACGCAGTATTTT. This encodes CASSETSGGPRTGDTQYF.

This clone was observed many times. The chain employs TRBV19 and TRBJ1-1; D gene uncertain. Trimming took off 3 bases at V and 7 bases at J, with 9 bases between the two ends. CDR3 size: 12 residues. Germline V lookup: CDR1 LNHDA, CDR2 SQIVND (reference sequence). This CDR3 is CASSIGVGEAFF. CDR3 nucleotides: TGTGCCAGTAGTATCGGCGTCGGTGAAGCTTTCTTT.

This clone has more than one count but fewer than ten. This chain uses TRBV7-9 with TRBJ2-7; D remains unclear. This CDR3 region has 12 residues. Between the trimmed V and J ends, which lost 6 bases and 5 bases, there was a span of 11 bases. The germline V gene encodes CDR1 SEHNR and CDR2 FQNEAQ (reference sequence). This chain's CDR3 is CASSPSAHEQYF. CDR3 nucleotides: TGTGCCAGCAGTCCCTCGGCCCACGAGCAGTACTTC.

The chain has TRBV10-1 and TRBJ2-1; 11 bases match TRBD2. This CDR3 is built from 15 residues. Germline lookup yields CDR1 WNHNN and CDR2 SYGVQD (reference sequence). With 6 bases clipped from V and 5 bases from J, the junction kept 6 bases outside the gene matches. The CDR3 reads CASSFGTSGHNEQFF. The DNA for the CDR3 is TGCGCCAGCAGCTTCGGGACTAGCGGCCACAATGAGCAGTTCTTC.

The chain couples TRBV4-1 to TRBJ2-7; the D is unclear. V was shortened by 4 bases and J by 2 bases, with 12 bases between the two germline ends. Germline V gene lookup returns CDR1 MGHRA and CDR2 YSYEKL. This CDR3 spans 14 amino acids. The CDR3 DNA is TGCGCCAGCAGCCGCCAGTTAGTAACCTACGAGCAGTACTTC. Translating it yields CASSRQLVTYEQYF.

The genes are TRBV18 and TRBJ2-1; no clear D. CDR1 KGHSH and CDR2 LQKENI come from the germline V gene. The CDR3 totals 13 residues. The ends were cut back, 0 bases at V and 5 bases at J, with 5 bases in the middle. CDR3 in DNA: TGTGCCAGCTCACCACCTGCGGACAATGAGCAGTTCTTC. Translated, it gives CASSPPADNEQFF.

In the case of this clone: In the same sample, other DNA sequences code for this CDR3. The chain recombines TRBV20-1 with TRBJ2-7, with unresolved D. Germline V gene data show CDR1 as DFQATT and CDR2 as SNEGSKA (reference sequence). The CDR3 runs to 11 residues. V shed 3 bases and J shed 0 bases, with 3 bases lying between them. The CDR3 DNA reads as TGCAGTGCTAGGTCCTCCTACGAGCAGTACTTC. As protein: CSARSSYEQYF.

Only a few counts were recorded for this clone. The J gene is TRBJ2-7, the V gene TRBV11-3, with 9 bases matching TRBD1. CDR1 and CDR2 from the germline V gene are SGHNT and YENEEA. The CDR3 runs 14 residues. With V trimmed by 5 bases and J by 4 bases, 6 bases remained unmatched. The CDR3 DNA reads TGTGCCAGCAGCCCCAGACAGGGGGATTACGAGCAGTACTTC. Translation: CASSPRQGDYEQYF.

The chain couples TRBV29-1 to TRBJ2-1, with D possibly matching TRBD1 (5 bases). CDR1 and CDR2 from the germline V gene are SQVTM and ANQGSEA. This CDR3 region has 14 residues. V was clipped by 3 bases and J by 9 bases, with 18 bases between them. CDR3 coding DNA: TGCAGCGTTGAGGGGATAGGCAGGGAAAGTGAGCAGTTCTTC. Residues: CSVEGIGRESEQFF.

CDR3 protein: CASSLQGFYEQYF. CDR3 nucleotide sequence: TGTGCCAGCAGTTTGCAGGGCTTCTACGAGCAGTACTTC. V usage is TRBV27 and J usage is TRBJ2-7; D perhaps matches TRBD1 (5 bases). There are 13 residues in the CDR3. Germline-derived CDR1 and CDR2 are MNHEY and SMNVEV (reference sequence). The germline V and J ends were trimmed by 3 bases and 3 bases, with 9 bases remaining between them.

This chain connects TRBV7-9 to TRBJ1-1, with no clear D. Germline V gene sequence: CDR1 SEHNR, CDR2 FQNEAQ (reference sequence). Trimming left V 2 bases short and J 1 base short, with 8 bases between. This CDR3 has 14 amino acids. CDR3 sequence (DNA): TGTGCCAGCAGCTTATCTTGGGAGAACACTGAAGCTTTCTTT. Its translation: CASSLSWENTEAFF. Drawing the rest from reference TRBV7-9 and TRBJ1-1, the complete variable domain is DTGVSQNPRHKITKRGQNVTFRCDPISEHNRLYWYRQTLGQGPEFLTYFQNEAQLEKSRLLSDRFSAERPKGSFSTLEIQRTEQGDSAMYLCASSLSWENTEAFFGQGTRLTVV.

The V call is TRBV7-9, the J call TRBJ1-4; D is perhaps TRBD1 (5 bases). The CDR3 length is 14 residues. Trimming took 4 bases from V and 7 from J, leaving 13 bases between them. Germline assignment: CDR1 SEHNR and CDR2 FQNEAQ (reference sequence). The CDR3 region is CASSSTEEGEKLFF. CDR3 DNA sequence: TGTGCCAGCAGCTCGACAGAAGAAGGTGAAAAACTGTTTTTT.